The subject of this entry is one TCR beta chain. Study processing details: The authors estimated nucleated cell counts from reference gene primer amplification. Produced via immunoSEQ multiplex PCR; TCRdb's table is partial and in-frame only. V and J calls and clone size are as listed in that table; D and trimming were resolved from the DNA. The sample consists of around 300,000 clones, about 85% of them appearing once. Germline V CDR1 and CDR2: LNHDA, SQIVND (reference sequence). With 10 bases clipped from V and 1 base from J, the junction kept 7 bases outside the gene matches. The CDR3 covers 15 residues. This sample is part of a study of blood T cell repertoires in COVID-19. At the level of the study: Acute and convalescent COVID-19 specimens originated in the United States, Italy and Spain. Sources were T cells, B-cell-depleted T cells, or PBMCs; the material itself was cDNA or gDNA.

Symptom resolution, clearance, or two negative PCRs marked donors in Cohort 3 as recovered. This chain links TRBV19 with TRBJ2-3; 11 bases align to TRBD2. The specimen was PBMCs or T cells enriched from blood (not recorded which). This TCR came from a woman between 50 and 59 years old who had recovered from COVID-19. CDR3 nucleotide sequence: TGTGCCACCCCCAGACTAGCGGGGTGCACAGATACGCAGTATTTT. This translates into CATPRLAGCTDTQYF.